What follows is one T cell receptor (beta chain) and its context. Here immunoSEQ multiplex PCR was the method, and the copy in TCRdb shows in-frame clones only, minus some. Among around 170,000 clones listed, roughly 87% were seen once. Trimming removed 3 bases from V and 7 bases from J; junction bases left unmatched: 6. CDR1 is MNHNS, CDR2 SASEGT, per germline. This CDR3 comprises 15 residues. The sample is drawn from a study of blood T cell repertoires in COVID-19. Study in general: Acute-phase and convalescent COVID-19 samples originated in the United States, Italy and Spain. The cDNA or gDNA used as material had been derived from T cells, B-cell-depleted T cells, or PBMCs.

The sequenced sample consisted of peripheral blood. The gene calls are TRBV6-1 and TRBJ1-4, with 9 bases fitting TRBD1. This clonotype originated in a man younger than 30 who had recovered from COVID-19. CDR3 residues: CASSDRDRAGEKLFF. CDR3 bases: TGTGCCAGCAGTGACCGGGACAGGGCCGGTGAAAAACTGTTTTTT.